The rows below give T cell receptor beta chains drawn from one sample of a study of beta chain features in type 1 diabetes. Data came from immunoSEQ multiplex PCR; TCRdb stores just in-frame clones and leaves some out. Here the sample spans around 150,000 clones, about 7.3% being singletons. The sequenced material came from central memory CD4+ T cells from blood. These receptor sequences come from a man between 18 and 29 years old in good health. Both conserved end residues are part of each CDR3. Each record gives: V gene, CDR3 protein.

V gene: TRBV11-1
CDR3 protein: CASSPRTSGRSYNEQFF

V gene: TRBV11-3
CDR3 protein: CASSRGGSKGDEQFF

V gene: TRBV6-4
CDR3 protein: CASSVRENTEAFF

V gene: TRBV6-1
CDR3 protein: CASSELGQPFYGYTF

V gene: TRBV4-1
CDR3 protein: CASSQEGGMYASYNEQFF

V gene: TRBV7-2
CDR3 protein: CASSFRTEGQPQHF

V gene: TRBV7-2
CDR3 protein: CASSWDSKTGNTIYF

V gene: TRBV20-1
CDR3 protein: CSARSGNEQYF

V gene: TRBV27
CDR3 protein: CASSLTASRETQYF

V gene: TRBV29-1
CDR3 protein: CSVPGQGAVYEQYF

V gene: TRBV2
CDR3 protein: CASSEASTVDTQYF

V gene: TRBV4-2
CDR3 protein: CASSQQNQPQHF

V gene: TRBV7-2
CDR3 protein: CASNRRSSDTQYF

V gene: TRBV5-4
CDR3 protein: CASSTRDTEAFF

V gene: TRBV11-1
CDR3 protein: CASSILLAGGYNEQFF

V gene: TRBV28
CDR3 protein: CASSSGGQLYGYTF

V gene: TRBV18
CDR3 protein: CASSPTPSSYNSPLHF

V gene: TRBV7-8
CDR3 protein: CASSFPRVVEQYF

V gene: TRBV10-3
CDR3 protein: CAITGDVNTEAFF

V gene: TRBV29-1
CDR3 protein: CSPQRGGSYNEQFF

V gene: TRBV2
CDR3 protein: CASSEGVWGPISNYEQYF

V gene: TRBV28
CDR3 protein: CASSLLEQGIAGYTF

V gene: TRBV7-3
CDR3 protein: CASSLDMATEAFF

V gene: TRBV6-5
CDR3 protein: CASRESDIQYF

V gene: TRBV28
CDR3 protein: CASSKQGWGYTF

V gene: TRBV29-1
CDR3 protein: CSGLREEANEQFF

V gene: TRBV15
CDR3 protein: CATSRDSAAAWYEQYF

V gene: TRBV1
CDR3 protein: CTSSRLSSTDTQYF

V gene: TRBV4-2
CDR3 protein: CASSQSWTGEKNGYTF

V gene: TRBV28
CDR3 protein: CASSKLQGQETQYF

V gene: TRBV11-1
CDR3 protein: CASSFRDIRAKTQYF

V gene: TRBV25-1
CDR3 protein: CASSMLAGVNTGELFF

V gene: TRBV27
CDR3 protein: CASSFGRDRGYTF

V gene: TRBV5-6
CDR3 protein: CASSYGTGDSSTEAFF

V gene: TRBV9
CDR3 protein: CASSPSTGGGYTF

V gene: TRBV14
CDR3 protein: CASSQEIHSNYGYTF

V gene: TRBV30
CDR3 protein: CGQPLNTEAFF

V gene: TRBV28
CDR3 protein: CASRQIYEQYF

V gene: TRBV5-1
CDR3 protein: CASSFGGNEKLFF

V gene: TRBV16
CDR3 protein: CASSQSPGNQPQHF

V gene: TRBV28
CDR3 protein: CASNSPAETGTYEQYF

V gene: TRBV5-8
CDR3 protein: CASSFFQGNTDTQYF

V gene: TRBV30
CDR3 protein: CAWFFPFSFRESYEQYF

V gene: TRBV27
CDR3 protein: CASSPSGPEQYF

V gene: TRBV5-6
CDR3 protein: CASSLDIVGGETQYF

V gene: TRBV5-1
CDR3 protein: CASSLQIGDTEAFF

V gene: TRBV27
CDR3 protein: CASSSLTVQSYEQYF

V gene: TRBV6-1
CDR3 protein: CASRRTGAYYEQYF

V gene: TRBV6-5
CDR3 protein: CASSYGTEAYEQYF

V gene: TRBV7-7
CDR3 protein: CASSVGGLSTDTQYF

V gene: TRBV5-4
CDR3 protein: CASSSPLGQGVNEQFF

V gene: TRBV6-6
CDR3 protein: CASRNSETHYGYTF

V gene: TRBV7-2
CDR3 protein: CASSLGGGLGLSEQFF

V gene: TRBV18
CDR3 protein: CASSLRVPTYEQYF

V gene: TRBV5-1
CDR3 protein: CASSFGWSTGGQETQYF